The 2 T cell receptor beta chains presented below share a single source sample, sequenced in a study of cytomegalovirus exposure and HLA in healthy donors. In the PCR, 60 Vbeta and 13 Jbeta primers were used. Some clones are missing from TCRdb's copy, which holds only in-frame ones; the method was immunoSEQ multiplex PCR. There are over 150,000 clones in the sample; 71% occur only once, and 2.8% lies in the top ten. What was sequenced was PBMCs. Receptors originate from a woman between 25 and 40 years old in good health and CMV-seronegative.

CDR3 in amino acids: CATSREGGPAGYTF. CDR3 bases: TGTGCCACCAGCAGAGAGGGGGGGCCGGCGGGCTACACCTTC. The chain has TRBV15 and TRBJ1-2; tentatively, D is TRBD1 (6 bases). In germline, CDR1 is LNHNV, CDR2 YYDKDF (reference sequence). V lost 0 bases, J lost 8 bases, and 13 bases lay in between. This CDR3 spans 14 amino acids.

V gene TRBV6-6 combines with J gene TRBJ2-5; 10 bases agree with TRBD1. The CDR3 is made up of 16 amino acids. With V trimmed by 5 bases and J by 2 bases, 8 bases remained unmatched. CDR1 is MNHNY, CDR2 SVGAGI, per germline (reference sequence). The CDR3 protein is CASSKTGTGAQETQYF. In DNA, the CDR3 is TGTGCCAGCAGTAAGACCGGGACAGGGGCTCAAGAGACCCAGTACTTC.